This passage covers 26 T cell receptor beta chains from one sample sequenced in a study of circulating CD8 cells and anti-PD-1 response in melanoma (dated by TCRdb to the early 2020s). Sequenced on a NextSeq 500. The QIAseq Immune Repertoire RNA Library Kit, Human TCR Panel was used to prepare TCR libraries from around 15 ng of total RNA. TCRdb applied fastp at Q25 and MiXCR to the public reads, then kept only in-frame beta chains. Rows are combined by CDR3 protein, so each entry shows the most common genes and DNA. Within this sample are more than 950 distinct CDR3 sequences, with roughly 5.9% of them counted one time only. The ten largest clones capture roughly 11% of the sample. Using a BD FACSAria II cell sorter, four subsets defined by PD-1 and/or TIGIT were sorted from live CD3+CD8+TCRalphabeta+ cells. This sample comprised CD8+ T cells from PBMCs, obtained at baseline or after one month of anti-PD-1 therapy (not recorded which). Source of these receptors: a human donor with melanoma.

Within the sample, this clonotype is medium-sized. V and J are TRBV27 and TRBJ1-6; D call uncertain. The germline CDR1 and CDR2 sequences are MNHEY and SMNVEV (reference sequence). This CDR3 contains 13 residues. V was shortened by 6 bases and J by 7 bases, with 10 bases between the two germline ends. CDR3 in amino acids: CASRTTENSPLHF. The CDR3 bases are TGTGCCAGCAGGACGACTGAAAATTCACCCCTCCACTTT.

By share, this clonotype ranks as medium-sized. V gene TRBV29-1 combines with J gene TRBJ1-1; a possible D gene is TRBD1 (5 bases). Trimming took 7 bases from V and 1 from J, leaving 10 bases between them. Germline CDR1 is SQVTM and CDR2 is ANQGSEA. The CDR3 is 12 residues long. The CDR3 region has the DNA TGCAGCGGACTGGGACGGAACACTGAAGCTTTCTTT. Its protein product is CSGLGRNTEAFF.

Relative to its sample, this clonotype is medium-sized. The V call is TRBV6-6, the J call TRBJ2-2; unclear D gene. V was cut by 0 bases and J by 5 bases, with 10 bases left in between. The CDR3 has 15 amino acids. Per the germline V gene, CDR1 is MNHNY and CDR2 is SVGAGI (reference sequence). CDR3: CASSYSILGTGELFF. CDR3 sequence (DNA): TGTGCCAGCAGTTACTCGATTCTGGGGACCGGGGAGCTGTTTTTT.

By sample share, this clonotype is large. V gene TRBV19 combines with J gene TRBJ1-5, with 7 bases aligning to TRBD1. The CDR3 spans 15 residues. Germline CDR1 reads LNHDA; CDR2 reads SQIVND (reference sequence). The J segment lost 0 bases and the V segment lost 5 bases, leaving 4 bases of the junction unmatched. For the CDR3, the DNA is TGTGCCAGTAGTTCGACAGGGTTTAGCAATCAGCCCCAGCATTTT. Translation gives CASSSTGFSNQPQHF.

In its sample, this clonotype ranks as large (0.1 to 1%). The chain combines TRBV20-1 with TRBJ1-1; TRBD1 aligns across 7 bases. The CDR3 totals 12 residues. In germline, CDR1 is DFQATT, CDR2 SNEGSKA (reference sequence). With 2 bases clipped from V and 3 bases from J, the junction kept 0 bases outside the gene matches. The CDR3 reads CSARQGDTEAFF. In DNA, the CDR3 is TGCAGTGCTAGACAGGGGGACACTGAAGCTTTCTTT.

By frequency in the sample, this clonotype is large. The genes are TRBV19 and TRBJ2-7; the D gene is possibly TRBD1 (5 bases). CDR1 is LNHDA and CDR2 is SQIVND in the germline V gene (reference sequence). Trimming took 5 bases from V and 0 from J, leaving 11 bases between them. There are 14 residues in the CDR3. This CDR3 is CASSPRVSSYEQYF. DNA of the CDR3: TGTGCCAGTAGTCCCAGGGTCAGCTCCTACGAGCAGTACTTC.

This clonotype was observed a few times. V gene TRBV19 combines with J gene TRBJ2-1; tentative D call: TRBD1 (6 bases). The CDR3 extends over 15 amino acids. Germline V lookup: CDR1 LNHDA, CDR2 SQIVND (reference sequence). V dropped 0 bases and J dropped 9 bases, with 15 bases sitting between them. The CDR3 DNA is TGTGCCAGTAGTATAGACATAACAGGGATCGGTGAGCAGTTCTTC. Its protein is CASSIDITGIGEQFF.

This sequence joins TRBV5-6 and TRBJ2-3, with D possibly TRBD1 on 5 matching bases. There are 17 residues in the CDR3. The germline V and J ends were trimmed by 4 bases and 0 bases, with 18 bases remaining between them. Looked up from germline, CDR1 is SGHDT and CDR2 is YYEEEE. CDR3 protein: CASSVILKGKSTDTQYF. CDR3 sequence (DNA): TGTGCCAGCAGCGTGATACTAAAGGGGAAAAGCACAGATACGCAGTATTTT.

In its sample, this clonotype was seen a few times. V gene TRBV4-1 combines with J gene TRBJ2-5, with D unresolved. The CDR3 sequence is 16 residues long. Germline V gene sequence: CDR1 MGHRA, CDR2 YSYEKL. V gave up 0 bases and J gave up 0 bases, with 11 bases separating them. CDR3 bases: TGCGCCAGCAGCCAAGAGTTAAGCTCGTACCAAGAGACCCAGTACTTC. It is translated as CASSQELSSYQETQYF.

The table lists this clonotype with a few counts. V gene TRBV30 combines with J gene TRBJ1-4; D unresolved. Between the trimmed V and J ends, which lost 6 bases and 0 bases, there was a span of 11 bases. Germline CDR1 reads GTSNPN; CDR2 reads SVGIG (reference sequence). This CDR3 region has 14 residues. CDR3 region: CACLDRATNEKLFF. The CDR3 DNA sequence: TGTGCCTGTCTAGATAGGGCAACTAATGAAAAACTGTTTTTT.

Judged by abundance, this clonotype is medium-sized. V gene TRBV6-1 combines with J gene TRBJ2-5; 8 nucleotides line up with TRBD2. After removal of 6 bases from V and 5 bases from J, the junction contained 11 bases not matched to a gene. CDR1 and CDR2 from the germline V gene are MNHNS and SASEGT. The CDR3 is 15 residues long. CDR3: CASSEKSGGAETQYF. The CDR3 DNA sequence: TGTGCCAGCAGCGAAAAGTCCGGGGGGGCGGAGACCCAGTACTTC.

This clonotype is medium-sized in the sample. The rearrangement uses TRBV25-1 and TRBJ2-7; 7 bases align to TRBD1. Germline assignment: CDR1 MGHDK and CDR2 SYGVNS. The trim removed 2 bases at V and 6 bases at J, leaving 16 bases unmatched. The CDR3 consists of 17 residues. DNA of the CDR3: TGTGCCAGCAGTGAAACACCCAGACAGGGCGGTTCGTCCGAGCAGTACTTC. Translated, it gives CASSETPRQGGSSEQYF.

In its sample, this clonotype is large. The chain recombines TRBV15 with TRBJ2-3, with D possibly being TRBD1 (6 bases). Trimming took 0 bases from V and 2 from J, leaving 9 bases between them. The CDR3 sequence is 15 residues long. Per the germline V gene, CDR1 is LNHNV and CDR2 is YYDKDF (reference sequence). CDR3 sequence: CATSREGAPTDTQYF. CDR3 nucleotide sequence: TGTGCCACCAGCAGAGAGGGGGCCCCCACAGATACGCAGTATTTT.

As to this clonotype: The junction shows a germline mismatch at one end, possibly a read error. This sequence joins TRBV5-1 and TRBJ1-4, with 8 bases that match TRBD1. The CDR3 is 14 residues long. Looked up from germline, CDR1 is SGHRS and CDR2 is YFSETQ. The CDR3 region is CASSWTGTNEELFF. The CDR3 region has the DNA TGCGCCAGCAGCTGGACAGGGACTAATGAAGAACTGTTTTTT.

This clonotype was picked up a small number of times. This chain uses TRBV28 with TRBJ2-1; D is uncertain. The CDR3 has 13 residues. The V end was cut by 5 bases, the J end by 10 bases, with 15 bases between. Germline V gene lookup returns CDR1 MDHEN and CDR2 SYDVKM. The CDR3 DNA sequence: TGTGCCAGCAGTACGCAGCCCCTGAGGGAGCAGTTCTTC. Translation: CASSTQPLREQFF. Filled out from reference TRBV28 and TRBJ2-1, the complete variable domain reads DVKVTQSSRYLVKRTGEKVFLECVQDMDHENMFWYRQDPGLGLRLIYFSYDVKMKEKGDIPEGYSVSREKKERFSLILESASTNQTSMYLCASSTQPLREQFFGPGTRLTVL.

This clonotype is classed as large. This rearrangement joins TRBV4-2 to TRBJ2-5, with 8 bases matching TRBD2. The CDR3 has 16 amino acids. Germline V lookup: CDR1 LGHNA, CDR2 YNFKEQ. With V trimmed by 4 bases and J by 5 bases, 12 bases remained unmatched. DNA for the CDR3: TGTGCCAGCAGCCTAGATGGGACTAGGGGGGCGGAGACCCAGTACTTC. Its translation is CASSLDGTRGAETQYF.

By its share, this clonotype is large. This rearrangement joins TRBV28 to TRBJ2-7; no reliable D call. The CDR3 consists of 13 residues. Per germline, CDR1 MDHEN and CDR2 SYDVKM. Trimming cost V 6 bases and J 3 bases, with 12 bases left between them. CDR3 region: CASRGSFVYEQYF. The CDR3 bases are TGTGCCAGCAGAGGTTCGTTCGTCTACGAGCAGTACTTC.

On this clonotype itself: A junction end diverges from the germline sequence, so it may reflect a read error. The chain couples TRBV23-1 to TRBJ2-1; the D gene is possibly TRBD1 (5 bases). TRBV23-1 is treated as an ORF (open reading frame) with a function not yet certain. This CDR3 has 17 amino acids. CDR3 in amino acids: CASSQPLKGPTYNEQFF. CDR3 sequence (DNA): TGCGCTAGCAGTCAACCATTAAAGGGGCCTACCTACAATGAGCAGTTCTTC.

This clonotype is classed as medium-sized (0.01 to 0.1%). This chain uses TRBV3-1 with TRBJ2-1, with 9 nucleotides matching TRBD2. The CDR3 spans 14 residues. From germline, CDR1 is LGHDT and CDR2 YNNKEL (reference sequence). V was clipped by 4 bases and J by 8 bases; unmatched bases: 6. The CDR3 here is CASSPGGGAHEQFF. CDR3 coding DNA: TGTGCCAGCAGCCCTGGCGGGGGGGCCCATGAGCAGTTCTTC.

The chain has TRBV4-1 and TRBJ2-2; D not resolved. Germline CDR1 and CDR2: MGHRA and YSYEKL. This CDR3 contains 14 residues. Trimming took 1 base from V and 2 from J, leaving 5 bases between them. The CDR3 nucleotides are TGCGCCAGCAGCCAAGCTCCCAACACCGGGGAGCTGTTTTTT. Translating it yields CASSQAPNTGELFF.

This clonotype was detected only a few times. J is TRBJ1-1 and V is TRBV6-2 or TRBV6-3, with D uncertain. The CDR3 consists of 14 residues. With 6 bases removed from V and 0 bases from J, the gap between germline ends came to 11 bases. From germline, CDR1 is MNHEY and CDR2 SVGEGT. CDR3 nucleotide sequence: TGTGCCAGCAGACCCTTGGGAATGAACACTGAAGCTTTCTTT. Residues: CASRPLGMNTEAFF.

Judged by abundance, this clonotype is medium-sized (0.01 to 0.1%). The chain has TRBV29-1 and TRBJ1-1; D remains ambiguous. V gave up 4 bases and J gave up 0 bases, with 6 bases separating them. Germline V gene lookup returns CDR1 SQVTM and CDR2 ANQGSEA. There are 12 residues in the CDR3. The CDR3 loop is CSVAAMNTEAFF. In DNA, the CDR3 is TGCAGCGTTGCTGCCATGAACACTGAAGCTTTCTTT. The whole variable domain, remainder taken from reference TRBV29-1 and TRBJ1-1, is SAVISQKPSRDICQRGTSLTIQCQVDSQVTMMFWYRQQPGQSLTLIATANQGSEATYESGFVIDKFPISRPNLTFSTLTVSNMSPEDSSIYLCSVAAMNTEAFFGQGTRLTVV.

Judged by abundance, this clonotype is medium-sized. The chain recombines TRBV4-2 with TRBJ2-5; no clear D gene. V lost 0 bases and J 4 bases, leaving 9 bases between the germline ends. This CDR3 contains 14 residues. Per germline, CDR1 LGHNA and CDR2 YNFKEQ. CDR3 bases: TGTGCCAGCAGCCAAGATCGTTTGGGAGAGACCCAGTACTTC. Its protein is CASSQDRLGETQYF.

This clonotype occurred a few times. Just one base apart from a much larger clone, this may be a read error. This chain uses TRBV27 with TRBJ2-1, with a possible D match to TRBD2 (5 bases). V lost 2 bases to trimming and J lost 12 bases, with 11 bases between them. The CDR3 covers 12 residues. Germline V lookup: CDR1 MNHEY, CDR2 SMNVEV (reference sequence). This CDR3 is CASSLNGGGQFF. In DNA, the CDR3 is TGTGCCAGCAGTTTAAATGGAGGAGGGCAGTTCTTC.

In this sample, this clonotype is medium-sized. The genes are TRBV25-1 and TRBJ2-7; TRBD1 might be the D (5 bases). V lost 4 bases, J lost 3 bases, and 25 bases lay in between. Germline CDR1 MGHDK, CDR2 SYGVNS. The CDR3 is 18 residues long. This CDR3 is CASSVAVVVGAARYEQYF. CDR3 DNA sequence: TGTGCCAGCAGTGTGGCTGTGGTAGTTGGGGCAGCCCGCTACGAGCAGTACTTC.

In this sample, this clonotype is medium-sized (0.01 to 0.1%). The chain's CDR3 is CASSFPGQMNEQFF. The CDR3, as DNA: TGTGCCAGTAGCTTTCCGGGACAGATGAATGAGCAGTTCTTC. The chain uses TRBV19 and TRBJ2-1; 7 nucleotides agree with TRBD1. The CDR3 is 14 amino acids. Germline-derived CDR1 and CDR2 are LNHDA and SQIVND (reference sequence). Losses at the gene ends were 6 bases for V and 7 bases for J; bases not matched to a gene: 9.